One and the same sample provided the 11 T cell receptor beta chains below, sequenced in a study of blood T cell repertoires in COVID-19. Only in-frame clones appear in the TCRdb table, and some are missing; sequencing was by immunoSEQ multiplex PCR. The sample includes 450,000 to 500,000 clones, 70% to 90% seen only once; the top ten take 3% to 3.5%. Source material: peripheral blood. The origin of the receptors is a human donor in a cohort sampled during active COVID-19.

The chain links TRBV7-2 to TRBJ2-5; tentative D call: TRBD1 (5 bases). The CDR3 consists of 14 residues. V lost 5 bases, J lost 3 bases, and 13 bases lay in between. Germline V lookup: CDR1 SGHTA, CDR2 FQGNSA. The CDR3 sequence: CASSPTTEKETQYF. Written as DNA, the CDR3 is TGTGCCAGCAGCCCGACGACAGAGAAAGAGACCCAGTACTTC.

The gene calls are TRBV27 and TRBJ2-5, with 8 positions matching TRBD2. V was pared by 10 bases and J by 4 bases, with 11 bases of the junction left unmatched. Germline V CDR1 and CDR2: MNHEY, SMNVEV (reference sequence). The length of the CDR3 is 14 residues. The CDR3 nucleotides are TGTGCCACCCGTAGCGGGATCGGAGGAGAGACCCAGTACTTC. It translates to CATRSGIGGETQYF.

This chain joins TRBV4-1 and TRBJ2-2; perhaps TRBD2 as D (5 bases). Trimming removed 0 bases from V and 0 bases from J, with 8 bases in between. Germline V gene lookup returns CDR1 MGHRA and CDR2 YSYEKL. This CDR3 spans 16 amino acids. The CDR3 protein is CASSQEVGANTGELFF. In DNA form, the CDR3 reads TGCGCCAGCAGCCAAGAGGTCGGGGCGAACACCGGGGAGCTGTTTTTT.

The chain uses TRBV5-4 and TRBJ2-3; 8 nucleotides agree with TRBD2. The ends lost 1 base at V and 4 bases at J; junction bases unmatched: 8. Germline V gives CDR1 SGHNT, CDR2 YYREEE (reference sequence). CDR3 length: 16 amino acids. The CDR3 nucleotides are TGTGCCAGCAGCTTGAACCAGCGGGAGAATTCAGATACGCAGTATTTT. It yields the protein CASSLNQRENSDTQYF.

The chain recombines TRBV7-9 with TRBJ2-1; 7 nucleotides match TRBD2. The germline V gene encodes CDR1 SEHNR and CDR2 FQNEAQ (reference sequence). This CDR3 region has 15 residues. Trimming took 3 bases from V and 3 from J; bases not matched to a gene: 5. In DNA form, the CDR3 reads TGTGCCAGCAGCTTTCAGGGCGGGAGCTACAATGAGCAGTTCTTC. It codes for CASSFQGGSYNEQFF.

The CDR3 reads CASSMIAGEFGEQFF. CDR3 sequence (DNA): TGTGCCAGTAGTATGATAGCGGGAGAGTTTGGTGAGCAGTTCTTC. The chain uses TRBV19 and TRBJ2-1; 9 bases map to TRBD2. Germline CDR1 LNHDA, CDR2 SQIVND (reference sequence). This CDR3 spans 15 amino acids. V gave up 3 bases and J gave up 9 bases; unmatched junction bases: 9. Full variable domain (outside the CDR3, taken from reference TRBV19 and TRBJ2-1): DGGITQSPKYLFRKEGQNVTLSCEQNLNHDAMYWYRQDPGQGLRLIYYSQIVNDFQKGDIAEGYSVSREKKESFPLTVTSAQKNPTAFYLCASSMIAGEFGEQFFGPGTRLTVL.

V and J are TRBV5-5 and TRBJ1-6; unclear D gene. Germline V gives CDR1 SGHKS, CDR2 YYEKEE (reference sequence). The CDR3 is made up of 12 amino acids. The V end was cut by 0 bases, the J end by 13 bases, with 8 bases between. The DNA for the CDR3 is TGTGCCAGCAGCTTGGTCGGGGATCCCCTCCACTTT. It encodes CASSLVGDPLHF.

The chain uses TRBV9 and TRBJ1-3; 8 bases fit TRBD1. The CDR3 contains 15 residues. CDR1 and CDR2 from the germline V gene are SGDLS and YYNGEE. V shed 3 bases and J 4 bases; nucleotides not matched to a gene: 6. The chain's CDR3 is CASSGLQGGGNTIYF. The CDR3 nucleotides are TGTGCCAGCAGCGGATTACAGGGGGGCGGAAACACCATATATTTT.

The V and J genes are TRBV6-5 and TRBJ1-6; D ambiguous. The CDR3 loop spans 14 amino acids. V lost 7 bases to trimming and J lost 7 bases, with 14 bases between them. Germline V gene sequence: CDR1 MNHEY, CDR2 SVGAGI. CDR3 sequence (DNA): TGTGCCAGCACTCCGGGTTACCGGAATTCACCCCTCCACTTT. It encodes CASTPGYRNSPLHF.

This CDR3 is CASGRAGANTEAFF. The CDR3 DNA follows: TGTGCCAGTGGACGGGCAGGGGCGAACACTGAAGCTTTCTTT. V and J are TRBV19 and TRBJ1-1; D may be TRBD1 (6 bases). The CDR3 covers 14 residues. V was trimmed by 8 bases and J by 1 base, leaving 14 bases between them. CDR1 and CDR2 from the germline V gene are LNHDA and SQIVND (reference sequence).

The V gene is TRBV7-9, the J gene TRBJ2-7; 8 bases align to TRBD1. CDR1 is SEHNR, CDR2 FQNEAQ, per germline (reference sequence). The CDR3 has 13 residues. The junction had 7 bases not matched to a gene; V was cut back by 7 bases and J by 5 bases. Here the CDR3 reads CASTRTGTHEQYF. DNA of the CDR3: TGTGCCAGCACCCGGACAGGGACTCACGAGCAGTACTTC.